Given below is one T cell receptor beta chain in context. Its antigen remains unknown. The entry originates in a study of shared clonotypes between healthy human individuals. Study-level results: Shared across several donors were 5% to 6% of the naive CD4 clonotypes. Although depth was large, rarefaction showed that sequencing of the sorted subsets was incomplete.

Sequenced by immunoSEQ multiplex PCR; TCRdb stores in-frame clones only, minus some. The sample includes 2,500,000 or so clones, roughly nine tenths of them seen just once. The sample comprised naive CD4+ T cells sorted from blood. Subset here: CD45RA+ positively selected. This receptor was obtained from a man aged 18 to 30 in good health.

CDR3 sequence: CASSSGVSYGYTF. CDR3 sequence (DNA): TGTGCCAGCAGCTCAGGGGTTAGCTATGGCTACACCTTC. The chain employs TRBV11-2 and TRBJ1-2, with D perhaps matching TRBD1 (6 bases). The CDR3 contains 13 residues. In germline, CDR1 is SGHAT, CDR2 FQNNGV. Between the trimmed V and J ends, which lost 4 bases and 4 bases, there was a span of 10 bases.